Each of the 9 T cell receptor beta chains below was sequenced from the same sample in a study of CD8 T cells in Susac syndrome. RNA was extracted with the RNeasy kit, and a quantity of roughly 0.5 to 1 ug was reverse transcribed using random hexamers. TCRdb redid the calling of the immunoSEQ multiplex PCR reads with MiXCR, one entry per CDR3 protein. The profile shows approximately 150,000 distinct CDR3 sequences, roughly 80% of them singletons. The sample taken for sequencing was CD8+ T cells from PBMCs. The receptors originated from a human donor with multiple sclerosis.

The chain uses TRBV12-3 or TRBV12-4 and TRBJ2-1; 8 bases are a match to TRBD1. V trimming: 2 bases; J trimming: 10 bases; junction bases outside the gene matches: 10. The CDR3 sequence is 15 residues long. CDR3: CASSLRRGQYQEQFF. The DNA of the CDR3 is TGTGCCAGCAGTTTACGCAGGGGGCAATATCAAGAGCAGTTCTTC.

CDR3 bases: TGTGCCAGCAGTTCCCTTTGGGATACGCAGTATTTT. Encoded protein: CASSSLWDTQYF. The genes are TRBV27 and TRBJ2-3; the D is unclear. This CDR3 has 12 amino acids. Trimming stripped 4 bases from V and 6 bases from J, with 8 bases between. Germline-derived CDR1 and CDR2 are MNHEY and SMNVEV (reference sequence).

This clonotype came up a few times. V and J are TRBV6-2 or TRBV6-3 and TRBJ2-5; D gene ambiguous. There are 12 residues in the CDR3. From germline, CDR1 is MNHEY and CDR2 SVGEGT. V was shortened by 2 bases and J by 7 bases, with 8 bases between the two germline ends. CDR3 sequence reads: CASSYVPGTQYF. The CDR3 DNA reads TGTGCCAGCAGTTACGTGCCGGGGACCCAGTACTTC.

The chain has TRBV29-1 and TRBJ1-1, with unresolved D. This CDR3 is 13 amino acids long. CDR1 is SQVTM and CDR2 is ANQGSEA in the germline V gene. Trimming shortened V by 7 bases and J by 2 bases, and 14 bases separated the two germline ends. This CDR3 reads CSATPTENTEAFF. As DNA, the CDR3 is TGCAGCGCCACACCCACAGAAAACACTGAAGCTTTCTTT.

This clonotype was seen only a few times. The chain links TRBV6-1 to TRBJ2-3; 10 bases are shared with TRBD2. V lost 8 bases, J lost 0 bases, and 5 bases stayed unmatched. Per the germline V gene, CDR1 is MNHNS and CDR2 is SASEGT. CDR3 length: 15 amino acids. Here the CDR3 reads CASAQLAGSTDTQYF. The CDR3 DNA follows: TGTGCCAGCGCCCAACTAGCGGGAAGCACAGATACGCAGTATTTT.

A few counts support this clonotype. The V call is TRBV7-2, the J call TRBJ2-3; no clear D. Germline CDR1 and CDR2: SGHTA and FQGNSA. The CDR3 runs 14 residues. V dropped 3 bases and J dropped 5 bases, with 12 bases sitting between them. CDR3 residues: CASSFGVLRDTQYF. The CDR3 bases are TGTGCCAGCAGCTTCGGAGTTCTAAGAGATACGCAGTATTTT.

CDR3 bases: TGTGCCAGCAGCCAGGGTGACAGCATCTTAGAAGCTTTCTTT. It translates to CASSQGDSILEAFF. The J gene is TRBJ1-1, the V gene TRBV5-6; tentative D call: TRBD1 (5 bases). The V end lost 4 bases, the J end lost 8 bases, and 18 bases lay between the germline ends. CDR3 size: 14 residues. The V gene's germline CDR1 is SGHDT and CDR2 YYEEEE.

This chain uses TRBV20-1 with TRBJ2-1, with D maybe TRBD2 (5 bases). Germline lookup yields CDR1 DFQATT and CDR2 SNEGSKA (reference sequence). CDR3 length equals 13 residues. Trimming took 0 bases from V and 9 from J, leaving 12 bases between them. CDR3 sequence reads: CSARDPFGGEQFF. The CDR3 bases are TGCAGTGCTAGAGATCCCTTTGGAGGTGAGCAGTTCTTC.

The V call is TRBV2, the J call TRBJ1-2; 8 bases are a match to TRBD1. Per the germline V gene, CDR1 is SNHLY and CDR2 is FYNNEI. J gave up 2 bases and V 5 bases, and 1 base lay outside the gene matches. The CDR3 runs to 13 residues. CDR3 sequence reads: CASSSGGNYGYTF. CDR3 in DNA: TGTGCCAGCAGTTCAGGGGGCAACTATGGCTACACCTTC.